Listed below are T cell receptor beta chains from one sample, sequenced in a study of T cells in Graves' hyperthyroidism and ophthalmopathy. One entry per CDR3 protein, called by TCRdb with MiXCR from the multiplex PCR reads. This table has some 720,000 distinct CDR3 sequences, 16% appearing once. The material sequenced was blood. The source of these receptors is a man aged 18 to 30 with Graves' hyperthyroidism. Each CDR3 is given with its conserved first and last residue. A D gene is named only where the DNA matches it firmly. A clone size is listed for some rows: how often the clone was seen (once, few, many), or a class if it is expanded.

TRBJ1-5 NA TRBV7-8 few TGTGCCAGCAGCTTACACACTACCGGGACACCAAATCAGCCCCAGCATTTT CASSLHTTGTPNQPQHF
TRBJ1-6 NA TRBV6-1 NA TGTGCCAGCAGATCACAGGGAATTCGTTCACCCCTCCACTTT CASRSQGIRSPLHF
TRBJ2-1 NA TRBV11-3 many TGTGCCAGCAGCCCCCTGCACAATGAGCAGTTCTTC CASSPLHNEQFF
TRBJ2-5 NA TRBV28 many TGTGCCAGCAGTTCAGGACAGCCGGGACAAGAGACCCAGTACTTC CASSSGQPGQETQYF
TRBJ1-1 TRBD1 TRBV7-9 few TGTGCCAGCAGCTTAGGGGACAGAGTGAACACTGAAGCTTTCTTT CASSLGDRVNTEAFF
TRBJ2-1 TRBD2 TRBV11-2 many TGTGCCAGCAGCTCCCTCAGAGAGCGGGAGGAATACAATGAGCAGTTCTTC CASSSLREREEYNEQFF
TRBJ2-3 NA TRBV2 NA TGTGCCAGCAGTAACGACAGGTCTACCATCTCGGATACGCAGTATTTT CASSNDRSTISDTQYF
TRBJ2-7 NA TRBV20-1 many TGCAGTGCCATAATGGAGGGTTCCGAGCAGTACTTC CSAIMEGSEQYF
TRBJ1-5 NA TRBV5-1 NA TGCGCCAGCAGCTTGGGGTTCGCAGGGGAGCCCAATCAGCCCCAGCATTTT CASSLGFAGEPNQPQHF
TRBJ1-2 NA TRBV15 many TGTGCCACCAGCAGAGACGACTATTGGGACTATGGCTACACCTTC CATSRDDYWDYGYTF
TRBJ1-3 NA TRBV19 NA TGTGCCAGTAGTACCTGGGACTCCGGCGGGCACGGAAACACCATATATTTT CASSTWDSGGHGNTIYF
TRBJ2-5 TRBD2 TRBV11-3 NA TGTGCCAGTAGTCCGGGGGGCGGGAGGGTGGAGACCCAGTACTTC CASSPGGGRVETQYF
TRBJ1-2 NA TRBV28 many TGTGCCAGCAGCGCTCACAACTATGGCTACACCTTC CASSAHNYGYTF
TRBJ2-1 TRBD1 TRBV7-6 few TGTGCCAGCAGCCCTAGACAGGGAATCCACAATGAGCAGTTCTTC CASSPRQGIHNEQFF
TRBJ2-5 NA TRBV6-1 few TGTGCCAGCAGTTACGCGCGGGGTCAACAGTACTTC CASSYARGQQYF
TRBJ1-4 NA TRBV27 few TGTGCCAGCAGTTTATTGGGGGCGGCCGAAAAACTGTTTTTT CASSLLGAAEKLFF
TRBJ2-5 NA TRBV25-1 NA TGTGCCAGCAGTGACAGCCTGACCCAGTACTTC CASSDSLTQYF